This T cell receptor beta chain was recorded in a study of blood T cells in healthy people across ages. Whole-study findings and limits: The fall in TCR beta diversity per million T cells was roughly linear with age.

Individuals who donated were healthy Caucasians from Russia aged 6 to 90. Concerning this clonotype itself: The antigen remains unidentified.

Trimming took off 6 bases at V and 3 bases at J, with 24 bases between the two ends. The CDR3 sequence is 18 residues long. The V gene's germline CDR1 is LNHDA and CDR2 SQIVND (reference sequence). A second PCR, run for roughly 7 to 11 cycles, used a sample-barcoded 5' primer plus a J-beta primer mix. TCRdb itself ran the 5' RACE reads through MiXCR, one entry per CDR3 protein. Among about 720,000 distinct CDR3 sequences listed, 20% to 25% were seen once. Another study also made use of these data, one on T cells of mothers and their children. As that study records: A few healthy Caucasian mothers, along with their six children, served as the donors.

The chain joins TRBV19 to TRBJ1-5; perhaps TRBD1 as D (6 bases). This clonotype originated in a boy aged 5 to 17 in good health. Sequencing was carried out using blood. The DNA of the CDR3 is TGTGCCAGTAGGACCCTCAGGGGTTTTCCTGGGTACAATCAGCCCCAGCATTTT. It specifies CASRTLRGFPGYNQPQHF. The entire variable domain, with the rest obtained from reference TRBV19 and TRBJ1-5, is as follows: DGGITQSPKYLFRKEGQNVTLSCEQNLNHDAMYWYRQDPGQGLRLIYYSQIVNDFQKGDIAEGYSVSREKKESFPLTVTSAQKNPTAFYLCASRTLRGFPGYNQPQHFGDGTRLSIL.